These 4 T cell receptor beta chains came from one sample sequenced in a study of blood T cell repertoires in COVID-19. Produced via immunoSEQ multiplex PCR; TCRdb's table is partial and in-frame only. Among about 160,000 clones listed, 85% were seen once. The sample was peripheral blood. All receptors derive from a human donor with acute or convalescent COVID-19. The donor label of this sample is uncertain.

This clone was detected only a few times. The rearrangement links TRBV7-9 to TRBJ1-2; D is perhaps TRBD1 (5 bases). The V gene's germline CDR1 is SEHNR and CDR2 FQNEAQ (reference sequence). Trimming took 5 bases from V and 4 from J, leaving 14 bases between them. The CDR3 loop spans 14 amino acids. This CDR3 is CASSVDQGSYGYTF. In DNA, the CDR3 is TGTGCCAGCAGCGTAGATCAGGGATCCTATGGCTACACCTTC. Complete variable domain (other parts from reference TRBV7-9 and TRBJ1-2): DTGVSQNPRHKITKRGQNVTFRCDPISEHNRLYWYRQTLGQGPEFLTYFQNEAQLEKSRLLSDRFSAERPKGSFSTLEIQRTEQGDSAMYLCASSVDQGSYGYTFGSGTRLTVV.

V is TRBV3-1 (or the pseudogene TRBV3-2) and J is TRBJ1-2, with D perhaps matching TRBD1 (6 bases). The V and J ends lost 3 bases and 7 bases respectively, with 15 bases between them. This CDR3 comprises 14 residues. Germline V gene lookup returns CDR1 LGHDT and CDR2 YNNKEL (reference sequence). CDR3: CASSQPGGAGGYTF. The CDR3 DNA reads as TGTGCCAGCAGCCAGCCGGGGGGGGCGGGTGGCTACACCTTC.

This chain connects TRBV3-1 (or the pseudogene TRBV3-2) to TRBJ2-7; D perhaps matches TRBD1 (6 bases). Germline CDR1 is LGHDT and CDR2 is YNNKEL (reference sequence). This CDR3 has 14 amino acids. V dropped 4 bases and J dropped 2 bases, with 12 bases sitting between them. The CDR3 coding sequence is TGTGCCAGCAGCCTCTACCGGGACACCTACGAGCAGTACTTC. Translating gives CASSLYRDTYEQYF.

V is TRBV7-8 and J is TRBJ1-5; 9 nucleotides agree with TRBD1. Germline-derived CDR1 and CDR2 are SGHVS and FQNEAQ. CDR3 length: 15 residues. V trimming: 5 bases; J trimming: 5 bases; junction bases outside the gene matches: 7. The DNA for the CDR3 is TGTGCCAGCAGCCCGGGACAGGGTGGCCATCAGCCCCAGCATTTT. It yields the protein CASSPGQGGHQPQHF.